This T cell receptor beta chain derives from a study of CD8 T cells in ankylosing spondylitis. Looked up from germline, CDR1 is SQVTM and CDR2 is ANQGSEA. The CDR3 totals 13 residues. Trimming left V 7 bases short and J 5 bases short, with 17 bases between. A single record per CDR3 protein comes from TCRdb applying MiXCR to the 5' RACE reads. The table includes 250,000 to 300,000 distinct CDR3 sequences, 20% detected once. Source material: blood, either unsorted or a sorted T cell fraction (not recorded which). This sequence originates from a male donor with ankylosing spondylitis or in good health (not recorded which). The rearrangement joins TRBV29-1 to TRBJ2-5; the D is unclear. CDR3 residues: CSAEPYGRETQYF. CDR3 sequence (DNA): TGCAGCGCAGAGCCGTACGGGCGCGAGACCCAGTACTTC.